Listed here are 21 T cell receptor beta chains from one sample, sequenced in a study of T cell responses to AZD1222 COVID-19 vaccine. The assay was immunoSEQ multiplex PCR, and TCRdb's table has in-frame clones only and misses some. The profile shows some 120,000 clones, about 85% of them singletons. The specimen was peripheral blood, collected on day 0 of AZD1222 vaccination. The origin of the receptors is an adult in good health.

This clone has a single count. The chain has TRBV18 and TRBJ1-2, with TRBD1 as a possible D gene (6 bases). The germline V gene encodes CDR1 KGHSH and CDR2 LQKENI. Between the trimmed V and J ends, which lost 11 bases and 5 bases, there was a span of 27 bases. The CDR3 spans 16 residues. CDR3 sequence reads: CASFREKGGGTYGYTF. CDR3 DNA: TGTGCCTCCTTTCGAGAAAAGGGGGGGGGAACGTATGGCTACACCTTC. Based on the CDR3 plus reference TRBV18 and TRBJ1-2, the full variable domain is NAGVMQNPRHLVRRRGQEARLRCSPMKGHSHVYWYRQLPEEGLKFMVYLQKENIIDESGMPKERFSAEFPKEGPSILRIQQVVRGDSAAYFCASFREKGGGTYGYTFGSGTRLTVV.

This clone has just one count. CDR3 DNA: TGTGCCAGCAGCTTAGCGGCAGGGAATGGCTACACCTTC. Protein sequence: CASSLAAGNGYTF. This rearrangement joins TRBV7-2 to TRBJ1-2; weak D call: TRBD1 (5 bases). From germline, CDR1 is SGHTA and CDR2 FQGNSA. This CDR3 comprises 13 residues. V lost 0 bases, J lost 6 bases, and 8 bases lay in between.

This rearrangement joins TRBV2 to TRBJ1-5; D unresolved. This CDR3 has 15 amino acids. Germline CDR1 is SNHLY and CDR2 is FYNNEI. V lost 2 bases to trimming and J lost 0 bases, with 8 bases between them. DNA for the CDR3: TGTGCCAGCAGTGAATTCCGCTTTAGCAATCAGCCCCAGCATTTT. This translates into CASSEFRFSNQPQHF.

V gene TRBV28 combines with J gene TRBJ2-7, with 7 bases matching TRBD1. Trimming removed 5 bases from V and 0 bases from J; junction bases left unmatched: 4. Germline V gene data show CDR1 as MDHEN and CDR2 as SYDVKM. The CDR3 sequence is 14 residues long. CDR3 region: CASSATGSSYEQYF. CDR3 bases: TGTGCCAGCAGTGCGACAGGGAGCTCCTACGAGCAGTACTTC.

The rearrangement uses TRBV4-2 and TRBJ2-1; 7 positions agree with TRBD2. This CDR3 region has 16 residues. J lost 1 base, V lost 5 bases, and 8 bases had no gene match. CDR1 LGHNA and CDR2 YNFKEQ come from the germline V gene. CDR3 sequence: CASSTRSGTSYNEQFF. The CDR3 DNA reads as TGTGCCAGCAGCACCCGGAGCGGGACTTCCTACAATGAGCAGTTCTTC.

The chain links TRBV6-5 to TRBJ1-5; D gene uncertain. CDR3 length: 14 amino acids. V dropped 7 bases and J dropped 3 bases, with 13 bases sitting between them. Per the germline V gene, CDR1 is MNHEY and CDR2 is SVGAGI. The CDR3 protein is CASTSGSINQPQHF. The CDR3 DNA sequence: TGTGCCAGCACTAGTGGCAGCATCAATCAGCCCCAGCATTTT.

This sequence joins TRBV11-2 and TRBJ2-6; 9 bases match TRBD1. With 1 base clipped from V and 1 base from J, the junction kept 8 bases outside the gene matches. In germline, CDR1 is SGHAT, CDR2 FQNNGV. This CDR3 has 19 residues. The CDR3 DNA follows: TGTGCCAGCAGCTTAGGGACAGGGGCCCTTGTTTCTGGGGCCAACGTCCTGACTTTC. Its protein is CASSLGTGALVSGANVLTF.

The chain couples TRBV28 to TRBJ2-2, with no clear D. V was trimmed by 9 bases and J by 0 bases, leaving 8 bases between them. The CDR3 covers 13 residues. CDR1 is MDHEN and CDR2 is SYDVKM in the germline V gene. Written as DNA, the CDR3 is TGTGCCAGTATGCAGTCGAACACCGGGGAGCTGTTTTTT. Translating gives CASMQSNTGELFF.

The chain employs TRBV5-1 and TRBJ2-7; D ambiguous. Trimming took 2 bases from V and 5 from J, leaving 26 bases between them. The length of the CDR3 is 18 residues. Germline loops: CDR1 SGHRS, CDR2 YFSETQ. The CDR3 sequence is CASSLRGRTTSTGDEQYF. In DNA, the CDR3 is TGCGCCAGCAGCTTAAGAGGAAGAACCACCTCCACTGGCGACGAGCAGTACTTC. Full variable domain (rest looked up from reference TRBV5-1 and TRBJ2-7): KAGVTQTPRYLIKTRGQQVTLSCSPISGHRSVSWYQQTPGQGLQFLFEYFSETQRNKGNFPGRFSGRQFSNSRSEMNVSTLELGDSALYLCASSLRGRTTSTGDEQYFGPGTRLTVT.

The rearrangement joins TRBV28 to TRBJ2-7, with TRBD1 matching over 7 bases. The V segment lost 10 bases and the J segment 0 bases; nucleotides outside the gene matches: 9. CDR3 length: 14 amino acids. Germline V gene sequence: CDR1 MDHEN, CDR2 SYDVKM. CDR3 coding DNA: TGTGCCACCAGAGGGGACAGAGACTCCTACGAGCAGTACTTC. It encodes CATRGDRDSYEQYF.

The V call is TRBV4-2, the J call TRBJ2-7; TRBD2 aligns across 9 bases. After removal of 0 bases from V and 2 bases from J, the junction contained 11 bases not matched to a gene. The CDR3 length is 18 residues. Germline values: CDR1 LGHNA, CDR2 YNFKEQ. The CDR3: CASSQDWGASGVAYEQYF. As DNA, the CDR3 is TGTGCCAGCAGCCAAGATTGGGGGGCTAGCGGGGTCGCCTACGAGCAGTACTTC.

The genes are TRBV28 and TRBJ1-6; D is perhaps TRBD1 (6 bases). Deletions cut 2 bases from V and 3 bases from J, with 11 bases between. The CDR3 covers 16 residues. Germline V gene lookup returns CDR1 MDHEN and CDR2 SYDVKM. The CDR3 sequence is CASSLRQAHYNSPLHF. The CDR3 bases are TGTGCCAGCAGTTTAAGACAGGCCCACTATAATTCACCCCTCCACTTT.

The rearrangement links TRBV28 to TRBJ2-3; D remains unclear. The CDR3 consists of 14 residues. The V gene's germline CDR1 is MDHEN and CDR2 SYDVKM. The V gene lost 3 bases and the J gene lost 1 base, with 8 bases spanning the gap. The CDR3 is CASSFGQRTDTQYF. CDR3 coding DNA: TGTGCCAGCAGTTTTGGCCAGCGCACAGATACGCAGTATTTT.

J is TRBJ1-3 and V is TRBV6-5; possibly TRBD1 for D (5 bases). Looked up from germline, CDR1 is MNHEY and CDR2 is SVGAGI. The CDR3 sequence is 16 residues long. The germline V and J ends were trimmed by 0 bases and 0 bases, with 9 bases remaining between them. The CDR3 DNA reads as TGTGCCAGCAGTTACTCGGGGACGAGCTCTGGAAACACCATATATTTT. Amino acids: CASSYSGTSSGNTIYF.

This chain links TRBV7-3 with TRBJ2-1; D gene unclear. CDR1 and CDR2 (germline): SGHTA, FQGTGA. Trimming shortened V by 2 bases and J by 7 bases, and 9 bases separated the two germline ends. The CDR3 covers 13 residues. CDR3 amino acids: CASSLARQNEQFF. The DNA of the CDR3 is TGTGCCAGCAGCTTAGCCAGGCAGAATGAGCAGTTCTTC.

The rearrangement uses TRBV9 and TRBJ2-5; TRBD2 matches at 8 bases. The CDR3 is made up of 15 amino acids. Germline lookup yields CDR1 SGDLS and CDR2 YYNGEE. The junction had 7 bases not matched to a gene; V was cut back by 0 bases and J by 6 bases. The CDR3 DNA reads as TGTGCCAGCAGCGTAGAGGCGGGGGGAGGGAAGACCCAGTACTTC. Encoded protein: CASSVEAGGGKTQYF.

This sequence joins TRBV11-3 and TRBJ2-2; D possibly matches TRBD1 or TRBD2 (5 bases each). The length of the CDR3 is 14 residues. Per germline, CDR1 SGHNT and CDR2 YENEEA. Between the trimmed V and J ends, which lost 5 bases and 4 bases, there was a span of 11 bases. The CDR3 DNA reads TGTGCCAGCAGCCCGCATGGGGGCACCGGGGAGCTGTTTTTT. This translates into CASSPHGGTGELFF.

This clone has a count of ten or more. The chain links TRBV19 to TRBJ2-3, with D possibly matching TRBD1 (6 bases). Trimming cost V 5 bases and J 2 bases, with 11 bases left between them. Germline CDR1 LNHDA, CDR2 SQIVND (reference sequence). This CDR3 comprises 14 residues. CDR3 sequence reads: CASSEDSYTDTQYF. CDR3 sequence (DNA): TGTGCCAGTAGTGAGGACAGTTACACAGATACGCAGTATTTT.

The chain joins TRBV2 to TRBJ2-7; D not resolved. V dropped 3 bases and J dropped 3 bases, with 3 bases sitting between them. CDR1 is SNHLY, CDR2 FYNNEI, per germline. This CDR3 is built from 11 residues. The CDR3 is CASSDSYEQYF. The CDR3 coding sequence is TGTGCCAGCAGTGACAGCTACGAGCAGTACTTC.

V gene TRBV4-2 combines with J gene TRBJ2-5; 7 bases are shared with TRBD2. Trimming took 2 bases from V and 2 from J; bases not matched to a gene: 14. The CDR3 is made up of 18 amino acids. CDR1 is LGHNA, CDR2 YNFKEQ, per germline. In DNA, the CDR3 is TGTGCCAGCAGCCAATCCGGACGAGCGGGGATATCGCAAGAGACCCAGTACTTC. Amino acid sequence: CASSQSGRAGISQETQYF.

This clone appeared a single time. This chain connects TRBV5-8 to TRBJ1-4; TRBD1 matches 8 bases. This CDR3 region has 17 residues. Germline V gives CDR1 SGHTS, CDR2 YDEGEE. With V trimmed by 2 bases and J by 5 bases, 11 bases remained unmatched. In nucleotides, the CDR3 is TGTGCCAGCAGCTTTTTCCAATCGGACAGGGAAAATGAAAAACTGTTTTTT. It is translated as CASSFFQSDRENEKLFF.